The 17 T cell receptor beta chains in this list originate from one sample, sequenced in a study of blood T cell repertoires in COVID-19. Method: immunoSEQ multiplex PCR; TCRdb's copy keeps in-frame clones and lacks some. The sample carries fewer than 70,000 clones, almost 95% recorded once. Input material: peripheral blood. The source of these receptors is a man aged 50 to 59 with active COVID-19.

This chain connects TRBV9 to TRBJ2-6; D unresolved. V lost 4 bases, J lost 0 bases, and 8 bases lay in between. Germline CDR1 and CDR2: SGDLS and YYNGEE. The CDR3 has 15 residues. DNA of the CDR3: TGTGCCAGCAGCAGGAGCCACTCTGGGGCCAACGTCCTGACTTTC. It encodes CASSRSHSGANVLTF.

The V gene is TRBV12-5, the J gene TRBJ2-3; 7 bases line up with TRBD2. The CDR3 consists of 15 residues. The junction had 5 bases not matched to a gene; V was cut back by 1 base and J by 4 bases. Germline values: CDR1 LGHNT, CDR2 FRNRAP. The CDR3 spells CASGLGTSRADTQYF. Here the CDR3 DNA reads TGTGCTAGTGGTTTGGGGACTAGTCGAGCAGATACGCAGTATTTT.

CDR3 nucleotide sequence: TGTGCCAGCAGTTCTGGGGGGGCTGGAACTGAAGCTTTCTTT. Its protein is CASSSGGAGTEAFF. The chain uses TRBV7-3 and TRBJ1-1; weak D call: TRBD1 (6 bases). Trimming shortened V by 6 bases and J by 5 bases, and 16 bases separated the two germline ends. Per the germline V gene, CDR1 is SGHTA and CDR2 is FQGTGA. This CDR3 is 14 amino acids long.

The V call is TRBV2, the J call TRBJ1-2; weak D call: TRBD1 (5 bases). Germline loops: CDR1 SNHLY, CDR2 FYNNEI. This CDR3 spans 13 amino acids. Deletions cut 4 bases from V and 2 bases from J, with 8 bases between. The CDR3 nucleotides read TGTGCCAGCAGTGGACAGTCCAACTATGGCTACACCTTC. Protein sequence: CASSGQSNYGYTF.

This clone was detected once. The rearrangement joins TRBV4-1 to TRBJ2-2; 8 bases fit TRBD2. The junction had 2 bases not matched to a gene; V was cut back by 5 bases and J by 3 bases. Germline assignment: CDR1 MGHRA and CDR2 YSYEKL. The CDR3 is 14 amino acids. CDR3 sequence (DNA): TGCGCCAGCAGCTCGCGGGGGGACACCGGGGAGCTGTTTTTT. Residues: CASSSRGDTGELFF.

The chain combines TRBV28 with TRBJ1-5; the D gene is possibly TRBD1 (5 bases). The CDR3 has 14 amino acids. Germline V gene data show CDR1 as MDHEN and CDR2 as SYDVKM. V lost 5 bases, J lost 2 bases, and 10 bases lay in between. The CDR3 sequence: CASSLIGGNQPQHF. DNA for the CDR3: TGTGCCAGCAGTCTCATAGGGGGCAATCAGCCCCAGCATTTT.

The chain employs TRBV18 and TRBJ1-2; 8 bases fit TRBD1. This CDR3 is 16 amino acids long. The V gene's germline CDR1 is KGHSH and CDR2 LQKENI. V shed 0 bases and J 8 bases; nucleotides not matched to a gene: 11. Written as DNA, the CDR3 is TGTGCCAGCTCACCACCTAACCCCAGGGGGCGAACGGGCTACACCTTC. This gives the protein CASSPPNPRGRTGYTF.

The chain's CDR3 is CSVEVLAGVTGELFF. The DNA for the CDR3 is TGCAGCGTTGAAGTACTAGCGGGAGTAACCGGGGAGCTGTTTTTT. This chain joins TRBV29-1 and TRBJ2-2, with TRBD2 matching over 11 bases. The V and J ends lost 1 base and 5 bases, in that order; junction bases with no gene match: 3. The CDR3 is 15 amino acids. The germline CDR1 and CDR2 sequences are SQVTM and ANQGSEA.

V gene TRBV2 combines with J gene TRBJ1-5, with 8 bases that match TRBD1. Germline trimming cut 6 bases from V and 5 bases from J; bases unmatched to any gene: 6. This CDR3 comprises 14 residues. In germline, CDR1 is SNHLY, CDR2 FYNNEI. The DNA for the CDR3 is TGTGCCAGCAGGGATCAGGGGGCGTATCAGCCCCAGCATTTT. The encoded protein is CASRDQGAYQPQHF.

V is TRBV5-4 and J is TRBJ2-1; TRBD2 matches 8 bases. This CDR3 has 17 residues. With V trimmed by 4 bases and J by 5 bases, 14 bases remained unmatched. The V gene's germline CDR1 is SGHNT and CDR2 YYREEE (reference sequence). In DNA form, the CDR3 reads TGTGCCAGCAGCGGGGGGGGTAGCGGGAACTACAACAATGAGCAGTTCTTC. It encodes CASSGGGSGNYNNEQFF.

In this sample, this clone turned up a few times. The chain recombines TRBV7-2 with TRBJ1-3, with D possibly matching TRBD1 (5 bases). Per the germline V gene, CDR1 is SGHTA and CDR2 is FQGNSA. V was shortened by 3 bases and J by 2 bases, with 11 bases between the two germline ends. The CDR3 loop spans 15 amino acids. CDR3 sequence reads: CASSFSQGAGNTIYF. The CDR3 DNA reads TGTGCCAGCAGCTTTTCTCAGGGTGCTGGAAACACCATATATTTT. The whole variable domain, remainder taken from reference TRBV7-2 and TRBJ1-3, is GAGVSQSPSNKVTEKGKDVELRCDPISGHTALYWYRQSLGQGLEFLIYFQGNSAPDKSGLPSDRFSAERTGGSVSTLTIQRTQQEDSAVYLCASSFSQGAGNTIYFGEGSWLTVV.

The V and J genes are TRBV6-5 and TRBJ1-1; 8 bases are a match to TRBD1. Germline-derived CDR1 and CDR2 are MNHEY and SVGAGI. This CDR3 comprises 15 residues. V shed 4 bases and J 2 bases; nucleotides not matched to a gene: 6. CDR3 nucleotide sequence: TGTGCCAGCAGTTGGACAGGGAATCTAAACACTGAAGCTTTCTTT. It specifies CASSWTGNLNTEAFF.

CDR3 amino acids: CASSQEQGVNTEAFF. CDR3 sequence (DNA): TGTGCCAGCTCACAAGAACAGGGAGTGAACACTGAAGCTTTCTTT. The chain is built from TRBV18 and TRBJ1-1, with D possibly being TRBD1 (6 bases). This CDR3 region has 15 residues. Germline V gives CDR1 KGHSH, CDR2 LQKENI. V shed 4 bases and J shed 0 bases, with 12 bases lying between them.

The chain carries TRBV28 and TRBJ1-1, with 8 bases lining up with TRBD1. Per the germline V gene, CDR1 is MDHEN and CDR2 is SYDVKM. The CDR3 runs to 13 residues. After removal of 3 bases from V and 10 bases from J, the junction contained 7 bases not matched to a gene. CDR3 sequence reads: CASSFQGASRAFF. CDR3 in DNA: TGTGCCAGCAGTTTTCAGGGGGCAAGTAGAGCTTTCTTT.

V gene TRBV3-1 (or the pseudogene TRBV3-2) combines with J gene TRBJ2-3, with 7 bases lining up with TRBD1. V shed 1 base and J 2 bases; nucleotides not matched to a gene: 6. The CDR3 runs 16 residues. Germline V gene sequence: CDR1 LGHDT, CDR2 YNNKEL (reference sequence). CDR3 coding DNA: TGTGCCAGCAGCCAAGGACCAGGGGGATCCACAGATACGCAGTATTTT. Its translation: CASSQGPGGSTDTQYF.

J is TRBJ2-7 and V is TRBV12-5, with 11 nucleotides matching TRBD1. The CDR3 covers 17 residues. In germline, CDR1 is LGHNT, CDR2 FRNRAP. V lost 1 base to trimming and J lost 5 bases; unmatched junction nucleotides: 10. The CDR3 protein is CASGLASLRDRGDEQYF. The CDR3 DNA follows: TGTGCTAGTGGTTTGGCCTCCCTCCGGGACAGGGGGGACGAGCAGTACTTC.

The chain uses TRBV24-1 and TRBJ2-1, with 8 bases aligning to TRBD1. This CDR3 has 14 residues. The junction had 1 base not matched to a gene; V was cut back by 0 bases and J by 7 bases. Germline lookup yields CDR1 KGHDR and CDR2 SFDVKD. The CDR3, as DNA: TGTGCCACCAGTGATTTGAACAGGGGGAATGAGCAGTTCTTC. Its translation: CATSDLNRGNEQFF.